This T cell receptor (beta chain) was obtained from a study of glioma-infiltrating T cells. Germline V gene lookup returns CDR1 SGHTA and CDR2 FQGNSA. V gave up 2 bases and J gave up 13 bases; unmatched junction bases: 10. The CDR3 length is 14 residues. Findings and caveats of the study: CDR3 overlap between tissue and blood was very small. Above-expected tissue-blood divergence occurred in all gliomas, most in low-grade ones.

Using RNA template, CDR3s of TCR alpha and beta were amplified with iRepertoire arm-PCR. TCRdb re-derived calls from the multiplex PCR reads in MiXCR, one entry per CDR3 protein. The table includes about 110,000 distinct CDR3 sequences, 25% to 30% detected once. A note on this clonotype: The antigen is undetermined.

The sequenced sample was glioma tissue, nonneoplastic brain tissue, or PBMCs (not recorded which). V and J are TRBV7-2 and TRBJ2-1; TRBD2 aligns across 8 bases. The receptor comes from a human donor with low-grade glioma or glioblastoma, undergoing nonglioma brain surgery, or in good health (not recorded which). The chain's CDR3 is CASSLLTGGIFQFF. CDR3 in DNA: TGTGCCAGCAGCTTATTGACGGGAGGGATTTTTCAGTTCTTC. Looking up the rest from reference TRBV7-2 and TRBJ2-1 gives the full variable domain: GAGVSQSPSNKVTEKGKDVELRCDPISGHTALYWYRQSLGQGLEFLIYFQGNSAPDKSGLPSDRFSAERTGGSVSTLTIQRTQQEDSAVYLCASSLLTGGIFQFFGPGTRLTVL.